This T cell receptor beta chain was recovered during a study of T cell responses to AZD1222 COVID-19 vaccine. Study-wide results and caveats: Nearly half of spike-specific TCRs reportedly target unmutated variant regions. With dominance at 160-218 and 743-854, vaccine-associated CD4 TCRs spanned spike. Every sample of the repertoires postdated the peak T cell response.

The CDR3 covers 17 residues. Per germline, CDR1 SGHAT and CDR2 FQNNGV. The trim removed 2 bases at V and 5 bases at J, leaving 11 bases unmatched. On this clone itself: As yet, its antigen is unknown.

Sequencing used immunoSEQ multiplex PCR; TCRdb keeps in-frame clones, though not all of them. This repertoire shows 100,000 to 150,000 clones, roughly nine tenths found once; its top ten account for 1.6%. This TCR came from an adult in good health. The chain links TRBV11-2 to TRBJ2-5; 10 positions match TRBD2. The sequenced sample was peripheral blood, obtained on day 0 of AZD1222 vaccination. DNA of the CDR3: TGTGCCAGCAGCTTACCCGAGACTAGCGGGCTGGGGGAGACCCAGTACTTC. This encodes CASSLPETSGLGETQYF.